Described below is a single T cell receptor (beta chain) sequence and its context. Its target is unknown. The table came from immunoSEQ multiplex PCR; TCRdb's copy has only in-frame clones and leaves some out. Of under 150,000 clones in the sample, 84% are singletons; the top ten hold about a quarter. These data come from a study of T cell responses to AZD1222 COVID-19 vaccine. Whole-study results and caveats: Spike-wide coverage was observed for vaccine-associated CD4 TCRs, with dominant responses at 160-218 and 743-854. No day 14 peak samples; only post-peak repertoires were characterized.

CDR1 is LGHDT, CDR2 YNNKEL, per germline (reference sequence). There are 11 residues in the CDR3. The V gene lost 6 bases and the J gene lost 3 bases, with 5 bases spanning the gap. This clonotype was obtained from an adult who received the AZD1222 COVID-19 vaccine. The sample here was peripheral blood, taken 28 days after the second AZD1222 dose. The chain has TRBV3-1 (or the pseudogene TRBV3-2) and TRBJ1-1, with D hard to call. The CDR3 loop reads CASRVDTEAFF. The CDR3 DNA is TGTGCCAGCAGAGTAGACACTGAAGCTTTCTTT.